The 12 T cell receptor beta chains presented below share a single source sample, sequenced in a study of cytomegalovirus exposure and HLA in healthy donors. Researchers ran the PCR with 60 Vbeta and 13 Jbeta primers. Sequencing was performed with immunoSEQ multiplex PCR; in TCRdb, only in-frame clones are kept and a portion is missing. The sample lists about 180,000 clones; roughly 76% were seen once. What was sequenced was PBMCs. The receptor source for this set is a woman younger than 30 in good health and CMV-seropositive.

This clone has more than one count but fewer than ten. This chain joins TRBV6-6 and TRBJ1-2; D is perhaps TRBD1 (6 bases). Per germline, CDR1 MNHNY and CDR2 SVGAGI (reference sequence). The germline V and J ends were trimmed by 10 bases and 0 bases, with 12 bases remaining between them. This CDR3 spans 13 amino acids. CDR3 in DNA: TGTGCCAACCGCAGGGGAACTAACTATGGCTACACCTTC. It translates to CANRRGTNYGYTF.

The chain couples TRBV11-2 to TRBJ1-4, with TRBD1 as a possible D gene (5 bases). There are 15 residues in the CDR3. V was cut by 2 bases and J by 5 bases, with 12 bases left in between. The V gene's germline CDR1 is SGHAT and CDR2 FQNNGV. The CDR3 loop is CASSLQGNRNEKLFF. CDR3 coding DNA: TGTGCCAGCAGCTTACAGGGAAATAGAAATGAAAAACTGTTTTTT.

The rearrangement links TRBV4-1 to TRBJ2-7; D uncertain. V was trimmed by 3 bases and J by 7 bases, leaving 16 bases between them. This CDR3 region has 14 residues. Looked up from germline, CDR1 is MGHRA and CDR2 is YSYEKL. CDR3 coding DNA: TGCGCCAGCAGCCATTTTGAGACCCCTAGGGAGCAGTACTTC. It specifies CASSHFETPREQYF.

The chain combines TRBV5-4 with TRBJ2-3, with 9 bases that match TRBD1. CDR1 is SGHNT, CDR2 YYREEE, per germline (reference sequence). Trimming cost V 4 bases and J 3 bases; bases outside gene matches: 9. The CDR3 sequence is 16 residues long. CDR3 DNA sequence: TGTGCCAGCAGCGAACCGGGACAGGGACTTACAGATACGCAGTATTTT. This translates into CASSEPGQGLTDTQYF.

This clone was counted a single time. V usage is TRBV11-2 and J usage is TRBJ1-2; TRBD1 aligns across 8 bases. Germline loops: CDR1 SGHAT, CDR2 FQNNGV. The CDR3 runs 15 residues. V was pared by 3 bases and J by 4 bases, with 7 bases of the junction left unmatched. The DNA for the CDR3 is TGTGCCAGCAGCTTCACCGGGACAGGCGTCTATGGCTACACCTTC. Protein product: CASSFTGTGVYGYTF.

CDR3 in amino acids: CATSSLQTGANHNEQFF. CDR3 DNA: TGTGCCACCAGCTCCTTACAGACAGGCGCCAACCACAATGAGCAGTTCTTC. This sequence joins TRBV15 and TRBJ2-1, with D possibly matching TRBD1 (6 bases). The CDR3 runs 17 residues. CDR1 is LNHNV and CDR2 is YYDKDF in the germline V gene (reference sequence). V lost 5 bases, J lost 5 bases, and 22 bases lay in between. Full variable domain (outside the CDR3, taken from reference TRBV15 and TRBJ2-1): DAMVIQNPRYQVTQFGKPVTLSCSQTLNHNVMYWYQQKSSQAPKLLFHYYDKDFNNEADTPDNFQSRRPNTSFCFLDIRSPGLGDTAMYLCATSSLQTGANHNEQFFGPGTRLTVL.

This clone has only a few counts. The chain uses TRBV11-2 and TRBJ1-2, with unresolved D. The CDR3 contains 13 residues. V was clipped by 5 bases and J by 8 bases, with 15 bases between them. Germline V gives CDR1 SGHAT, CDR2 FQNNGV. The CDR3: CASSPEGPEGYTF. In DNA, the CDR3 is TGTGCCAGCAGCCCAGAGGGTCCAGAGGGCTACACCTTC.

V gene TRBV6-4 combines with J gene TRBJ2-2; 12 bases align to TRBD2. Germline V gene sequence: CDR1 MRHNA, CDR2 SNTAGT. Unmatched junction bases numbered 4, after V lost 8 bases and J lost 6 bases. This CDR3 is 14 amino acids long. Here the CDR3 reads CASRGLAGSGELFF. In nucleotides, the CDR3 is TGTGCCAGCCGAGGACTAGCGGGGTCCGGGGAGCTGTTTTTT.

With respect to this clone: Other DNA sequences in this sample translate to the same CDR3. The V gene is TRBV18, the J gene TRBJ2-7; D possibly corresponds to TRBD2 (5 bases). The CDR3 runs 13 residues. V shed 3 bases and J shed 5 bases, with 11 bases lying between them. Germline V gene data show CDR1 as KGHSH and CDR2 as LQKENI. CDR3 coding DNA: TGTGCCAGCTCACCTGGCCAGCGGCACGAGCAGTACTTC. Its translation is CASSPGQRHEQYF.

The chain employs TRBV2 and TRBJ2-7; D possibly corresponds to TRBD1 (6 bases). The CDR3 is 13 amino acids. Per germline, CDR1 SNHLY and CDR2 FYNNEI. The germline V and J ends were trimmed by 6 bases and 4 bases, with 13 bases remaining between them. CDR3 loop: CASRTTGGYEQYF. CDR3 nucleotides: TGTGCCAGCAGGACGACAGGAGGATACGAGCAGTACTTC.

The genes are TRBV4-3 and TRBJ1-5, with 9 bases lining up with TRBD1. The V gene's germline CDR1 is LGHNA and CDR2 YSLEER. The CDR3 extends over 15 amino acids. Trimming removed 3 bases from V and 5 bases from J; junction bases left unmatched: 5. DNA of the CDR3: TGCGCCAGCAGCCAGGGGGACAGGGTCGATCAGCCCCAGCATTTT. Its translation: CASSQGDRVDQPQHF.

This clone was detected only once. This chain links TRBV10-3 with TRBJ2-2, with 14 bases that match TRBD2. The CDR3 contains 17 residues. The V gene's germline CDR1 is ENHRY and CDR2 SYGVKD. V was clipped by 6 bases and J by 2 bases; unmatched bases: 5. The CDR3 region is CAISGTSGGPNTGELFF. The DNA of the CDR3 is TGTGCCATCAGCGGGACTAGCGGGGGCCCCAACACCGGGGAGCTGTTTTTT.